Given below is one T cell receptor (beta chain) in context. This record comes from a study of blood T cells in healthy people across ages. Background on the study: The template switching approach captured approximately one barcoded beta molecule for every two T cells.

Alongside a J-beta primer mix, a sample-barcoded 5' primer served in a second PCR lasting 7 to 11 cycles. TCRdb fed the 5' RACE reads into MiXCR, producing one record per CDR3 protein. The sample shows some 1,000,000 distinct CDR3 sequences, under 30% of them seen only once. Germline V lookup: CDR1 PRHDT, CDR2 FYEKMQ (reference sequence). This CDR3 contains 17 residues. V was pared by 7 bases and J by 2 bases, with 18 bases between. The data were also submitted as part of a second study, on T cells of mothers and their children.

V usage is TRBV13 and J usage is TRBJ2-6; the D call may be TRBD1 or TRBD2 (5 bases each). Sequenced material: blood. The TCR comes from a girl aged 2 to 10 in good health. The CDR3 region is CASKGFVGDPGANVLTF. DNA for the CDR3: TGTGCCAGCAAAGGCTTTGTTGGGGACCCTGGGGCCAACGTCCTGACTTTC.